This T cell receptor beta chain was documented in a study of OX40 agonist ivuxolimab in advanced cancers. About the study as a whole: Ivuxolimab, which targeted the costimulatory receptor OX40 (CD134), was an agonistic, fully human IgG2 monoclonal antibody. Intravenous ivuxolimab was administered to patients every 2 weeks at six dose levels: 0.01, 0.1, 0.3, 1.5, 3 and 10 mg/kg. Of the 50 to 55 dose-escalation patients, hepatocellular carcinoma was present in approximately 20, melanoma in roughly 15, renal cell carcinoma in 9 and head and neck cancer in 9. In the dose-escalation cohort, around 80% of patients were male, and the mean age was around 65 years with a range of roughly 23 to 79. Patients were allowed to have had prior anti-PD-1, anti-PD-L1 or anti-CTLA-4 therapy, and more than 35% of the dose-escalation patients had been treated with checkpoint inhibitors. Partial responses occurred in three dose-escalation patients: two with cutaneous melanoma and one with hepatocellular carcinoma. The purpose of peripheral TCRbeta sequencing was to test whether ivuxolimab changed TCR sequence diversity and led to clonal T-cell expansion. The monotherapy dose-escalation portion (N ≈ 56 patients) of the phase I ivuxolimab trial is reported in the paper. Broader findings and caveats from the paper: At doses of 0.1 to 3.0 mg/kg, clonal expansion of both CD4+ and CD8+ T cells in blood was seen between baseline and week 6. After ivuxolimab, expanded clones were on average more numerous among CD8+ T cells than among CD4+ T cells. In the 0.1-3.0 mg/kg groups, partial responders had among the lowest normalized peripheral clonal expansion, particularly in CD8+ T cells. Low levels of normalized T-cell clonal expansion were also seen in some patients who did not respond. Antigen specificity was not determined for the clonally expanded peripheral T cells.

The trial excluded patients who had a history of autoimmune disease or were on systemic immunosuppression. In every dose cohort, peripheral blood was drawn for TCR sequencing at baseline, cycle 4 day 1, and cycle 7 day 1. The samples were taken from a phase I, first-in-human, multicenter, open-label dose-escalation trial of ivuxolimab. Adults with locally advanced or metastatic head and neck squamous cell, hepatocellular, melanoma or renal cell carcinoma were enrolled in the trial. Before TCR sequencing, CD4+ and CD8+ T cells were separately sorted from peripheral blood. Genomic DNA was extracted from sorted cells for sequencing of the TCRbeta CDR3 region. TCRbeta CDR3 regions were sequenced using the immunoSEQ Assay. TCRdb holds this immuneACCESS table with in-frame rearrangements only. Some clones are missing; in checked studies, unresolved V genes explain under half, and the rest has no known cause. This sample has approximately 58,000 clones in its table, and 88% of those were observed once. The ten top clones hold roughly 0.77% of the sample.

For this clone: The target of this receptor is not known. Base qualities are not provided; no much larger clone lies one nucleotide away.

V drops 3 bases and J drops 7 bases, leaving 18 bases in between. From the germline V gene (reference sequence), CDR1 is SEHNR and CDR2 is FQNEAQ. CDR3 length: 15 amino acids, cysteine to phenylalanine. Only the CDR3 region is kept as DNA, spanning 45 bases read in frame from base 1. The chain is assembled from TRBV7-9 and TRBJ2-5, with the D gene call left open. This TCR was sampled from an adult with an advanced solid tumor such as melanoma, head and neck, liver or kidney cancer. The sample consisted of CD4+ or CD8+ T cells sorted from blood, taken in a trial of the OX40 agonist ivuxolimab. The CDR3 protein is CASSLSLRAEGTQYF. Here is the DNA: TGTGCCAGCAGCTTGTCTCTCCGGGCGGAAGGGACCCAGTACTTC.